Following are 6 T cell receptor beta chains from one sample sequenced in a study of blood T cell repertoires in COVID-19. TCRdb's table, derived via immunoSEQ multiplex PCR, lists solely in-frame clones and lacks some. Found here are under 450,000 clones, 80% to 90% of them singletons; the top ten hold under 8.5%. Material: peripheral blood. Receptors originate from a woman aged 55 to 70 with COVID-19, enrolled during active disease.

The chain joins TRBV11-3 to TRBJ2-1, with D maybe TRBD2 (6 bases). This CDR3 region has 15 residues. Trimming removed 4 bases from V and 9 bases from J, with 19 bases in between. Germline lookup yields CDR1 SGHNT and CDR2 YENEEA. The CDR3 DNA reads TGTGCCAGCAGCTCGCTCTCAAGGAGGGCCGGTGAGCAGTTCTTC. As protein: CASSSLSRRAGEQFF.

This clone was counted a few times. The V gene is TRBV7-9, the J gene TRBJ2-1; 12 nucleotides match TRBD2. V lost 3 bases and J lost 0; bases outside the gene matches: 9. The CDR3 is made up of 19 amino acids. The germline gives CDR1 SEHNR, CDR2 FQNEAQ (reference sequence). CDR3 in amino acids: CASSLPSGGEISSYNEQFF. The CDR3 nucleotides read TGTGCCAGCAGCTTGCCTAGCGGGGGGGAAATTAGCTCCTACAATGAGCAGTTCTTC. The full variable domain, completed using reference TRBV7-9 and TRBJ2-1, is DTGVSQNPRHKITKRGQNVTFRCDPISEHNRLYWYRQTLGQGPEFLTYFQNEAQLEKSRLLSDRFSAERPKGSFSTLEIQRTEQGDSAMYLCASSLPSGGEISSYNEQFFGPGTRLTVL.

The rearrangement joins TRBV27 to TRBJ1-4; 9 nucleotides agree with TRBD1. Losses at the gene ends were 3 bases for V and 8 bases for J; bases not matched to a gene: 4. The CDR3 is made up of 14 amino acids. Germline CDR1 MNHEY, CDR2 SMNVEV (reference sequence). The CDR3 bases are TGTGCCAGCAGTTTGGGGACAGGGTACGAAAAACTGTTTTTT. Residues: CASSLGTGYEKLFF. The complete variable domain, with remaining parts taken from reference TRBV27 and TRBJ1-4, reads EAQVTQNPRYLITVTGKKLTVTCSQNMNHEYMSWYRQDPGLGLRQIYYSMNVEVTDKGDVPEGYKVSRKEKRNFPLILESPSPNQTSLYFCASSLGTGYEKLFFGSGTQLSVL.

V usage is TRBV7-2 and J usage is TRBJ2-7; 10 bases agree with TRBD2. V dropped 3 bases and J dropped 5; count of bases not matched to a gene: 10. The CDR3 is 16 residues long. The germline V gene encodes CDR1 SGHTA and CDR2 FQGNSA. CDR3 amino acids: CASSLSGGAVGHEQYF. The CDR3 DNA follows: TGTGCCAGCAGCTTGAGCGGGGGGGCCGTCGGTCACGAGCAGTACTTC.

The chain links TRBV6-6 to TRBJ1-2, with 11 bases aligning to TRBD1. V lost 2 bases and J lost 6; bases outside the gene matches: 5. The CDR3 extends over 15 amino acids. From germline, CDR1 is MNHNY and CDR2 SVGAGI (reference sequence). CDR3 nucleotides: TGTGCCAGCAGTTACCTGGACAGGGGGCTCGATGGCTACACCTTC. Its translation is CASSYLDRGLDGYTF.

CDR3 DNA: TGTGCCAGCAGCCAAGACCGGGAGAGAGGTCATGGCTACACCTTC. It yields the protein CASSQDRERGHGYTF. V and J are TRBV4-2 and TRBJ1-2; D is undetermined. Germline CDR1 reads LGHNA; CDR2 reads YNFKEQ. This CDR3 spans 15 amino acids. V was clipped by 0 bases and J by 6 bases, with 14 bases between them.